The 26 T cell receptor beta chains in this list originate from one sample, sequenced in a study of brain T cells in children with intractable seizures. Time point here: blood from clinic visit 5 months post-surgery; TSC patient then seizure free. Here immunoSEQ multiplex PCR was the method, and the copy in TCRdb shows in-frame clones only, minus some. The table has about 340,000 clones, 93% seen once; the top ten hold 4.5% to 7%. The starting material was peripheral blood, obtained approximately 5 months after surgery. The receptors here all came from a boy under three years old with tuberous sclerosis and intractable seizures.

This sequence joins TRBV3-1 (or the pseudogene TRBV3-2) and TRBJ2-7; D not resolved. The germline gives CDR1 LGHDT, CDR2 YNNKEL (reference sequence). Trimming left V 3 bases short and J 5 bases short, with 14 bases between. CDR3 length equals 14 residues. The CDR3 spells CASSQNHKIHEQYF. Here the CDR3 DNA reads TGTGCCAGCAGCCAGAATCACAAGATCCACGAGCAGTACTTC.

This clone was detected once. V and J are TRBV11-3 and TRBJ2-2; TRBD2 might be the D (5 bases). Per germline, CDR1 SGHNT and CDR2 YENEEA. V was shortened by 5 bases and J by 0 bases, with 19 bases between the two germline ends. The CDR3 extends over 18 amino acids. CDR3 DNA: TGTGCCAGCAGCACTACAGAAGGTAGCGCGACGAACACCGGGGAGCTGTTTTTT. Its protein product is CASSTTEGSATNTGELFF.

This clone was seen a few times. The rearrangement uses TRBV27 and TRBJ2-7; 12 positions match TRBD2. The CDR3 runs 15 residues. From germline, CDR1 is MNHEY and CDR2 SMNVEV (reference sequence). J gave up 7 bases and V 5 bases, and 9 bases lay outside the gene matches. The CDR3 spells CASSPLTSGSSEQYF. The CDR3 nucleotides are TGTGCCAGCAGTCCACTGACTAGCGGGAGCAGTGAGCAGTACTTC.

The chain joins TRBV7-2 to TRBJ2-7; D might be TRBD1 or TRBD2, each matching 6 bases. The V end was cut by 2 bases, the J end by 3 bases, with 23 bases between. This CDR3 spans 18 amino acids. Germline CDR1 is SGHTA and CDR2 is FQGNSA. This CDR3 reads CASSLYTPGGGAGYEQYF. The CDR3 coding sequence is TGTGCCAGCAGCTTATATACCCCCGGGGGCGGGGCTGGCTACGAGCAGTACTTC.

Here the CDR3 reads CASSLTTGTEAFF. CDR3 in DNA: TGCGCCAGCAGCCTTACGACAGGCACTGAAGCTTTCTTT. V usage is TRBV5-1 and J usage is TRBJ1-1; D may be TRBD1 (6 bases). Trimming took 4 bases from V and 4 from J, leaving 11 bases between them. Germline-derived CDR1 and CDR2 are SGHRS and YFSETQ. CDR3 length equals 13 residues.

For this clone: Other DNA sequences in the same sample also yield this CDR3. The rearrangement joins TRBV5-1 to TRBJ1-5, with no clear D. V lost 0 bases and J 2 bases, leaving 3 bases between the germline ends. From germline, CDR1 is SGHRS and CDR2 YFSETQ. The CDR3 is 13 residues long. The CDR3 reads CASSLVGNQPQHF. CDR3 DNA sequence: TGCGCCAGCAGCTTGGTTGGCAATCAGCCCCAGCATTTT.

The genes are TRBV4-1 and TRBJ1-1; possible D gene TRBD1, 5 bases. This CDR3 has 13 amino acids. Deletions cut 1 base from V and 3 bases from J, with 6 bases between. The germline V gene encodes CDR1 MGHRA and CDR2 YSYEKL. CDR3 amino acids: CASSQGTHTEAFF. CDR3 in DNA: TGCGCCAGCAGCCAAGGGACACACACTGAAGCTTTCTTT.

This sequence joins TRBV5-6 and TRBJ1-2; 8 bases line up with TRBD1. V lost 7 bases, J lost 7 bases, and 9 bases stayed unmatched. The CDR3 covers 13 residues. Looked up from germline, CDR1 is SGHDT and CDR2 is YYEEEE. The CDR3 region has the DNA TGTGCCAGCCTAAGACAGGGGATCGGTGGCTACACCTTC. It codes for CASLRQGIGGYTF. Looking up the rest from reference TRBV5-6 and TRBJ1-2 gives the full variable domain: DAGVTQSPTHLIKTRGQQVTLRCSPKSGHDTVSWYQQALGQGPQFIFQYYEEEERQRGNFPDRFSGHQFPNYSSELNVNALLLGDSALYLCASLRQGIGGYTFGSGTRLTVV.

Details on this clone: Other DNA sequences in this sample translate to the same CDR3. The chain couples TRBV6-5 to TRBJ1-1, with D unresolved. The germline V gene encodes CDR1 MNHEY and CDR2 SVGAGI. Deletions cut 5 bases from V and 1 base from J, with 8 bases between. CDR3 length: 13 amino acids. In DNA form, the CDR3 reads TGTGCCAGCAGTCTGGGCCGGAACACTGAAGCTTTCTTT. Its translation is CASSLGRNTEAFF.

This clone has just one count. The chain links TRBV10-3 to TRBJ2-7; 9 bases are a match to TRBD1. The V segment lost 7 bases and the J segment 7 bases; nucleotides outside the gene matches: 8. The CDR3 consists of 13 residues. Germline V gene sequence: CDR1 ENHRY, CDR2 SYGVKD. The CDR3 loop is CAINPGTGREQYF. In DNA, the CDR3 is TGTGCCATCAACCCCGGGACAGGGCGGGAGCAGTACTTC.

With respect to this clone: Additional DNA sequences in this sample encode the identical CDR3. The chain carries TRBV6-5 and TRBJ2-6; D unclear. V dropped 0 bases and J dropped 0 bases, with 6 bases sitting between them. The CDR3 totals 16 residues. CDR1 MNHEY and CDR2 SVGAGI come from the germline V gene. This CDR3 reads CASSYSVASGANVLTF. The CDR3 DNA follows: TGTGCCAGCAGTTACTCAGTCGCCTCTGGGGCCAACGTCCTGACTTTC.

The V and J genes are TRBV24-1 and TRBJ2-7; D gene ambiguous. The germline gives CDR1 KGHDR, CDR2 SFDVKD. Trimming removed 2 bases from V and 2 bases from J, with 15 bases in between. This CDR3 is 16 amino acids long. CDR3 loop: CATSDSPSTTPYEQYF. The CDR3 DNA reads TGTGCCACCAGTGATTCCCCCTCGACAACTCCCTACGAGCAGTACTTC.

This rearrangement joins TRBV9 to TRBJ2-2, with 8 bases identical to TRBD2. Germline CDR1 reads SGDLS; CDR2 reads YYNGEE. The CDR3 loop spans 16 amino acids. The J segment lost 5 bases and the V segment lost 3 bases, leaving 9 bases of the junction unmatched. This CDR3 is CASSAAGLVWTGELFF. The CDR3 DNA reads as TGTGCCAGCAGCGCGGCGGGACTAGTATGGACCGGGGAGCTGTTTTTT.

This sequence joins TRBV5-6 and TRBJ2-4, with D perhaps matching TRBD2 (6 bases). Germline loops: CDR1 SGHDT, CDR2 YYEEEE. This CDR3 spans 15 amino acids. Trimming removed 4 bases from V and 3 bases from J, with 14 bases in between. CDR3 nucleotides: TGTGCCAGCAGCGCGCGACTAGTGGGCAAAAACATTCAGTACTTC. Protein sequence: CASSARLVGKNIQYF.

This chain connects TRBV7-3 to TRBJ1-4, with D uncertain. Trimming shortened V by 1 base and J by 0 bases, and 18 bases separated the two germline ends. CDR1 and CDR2 from the germline V gene are SGHTA and FQGTGA. The CDR3 sequence is 19 residues long. CDR3 protein: CASSLKGSGRRSTNEKLFF. The CDR3 bases are TGTGCCAGCAGCTTAAAAGGCTCGGGCAGAAGATCAACTAATGAAAAACTGTTTTTT.

This chain links TRBV23-1 with TRBJ1-1; D is possibly TRBD1 (5 bases). TRBV23-1 is an ORF for which the function is uncertain. The V gene lost 10 bases and the J gene lost 8 bases, with 11 bases spanning the gap. The CDR3 runs 10 residues. The CDR3 bases are TGCGCCAACAAATACAGGGAAGCTTTCTTT. It specifies CANKYREAFF.

This sequence joins TRBV6-5 and TRBJ2-2; D is unresolved. The CDR3 is made up of 13 amino acids. From germline, CDR1 is MNHEY and CDR2 SVGAGI. V lost 6 bases to trimming and J lost 3 bases, with 8 bases between them. CDR3 sequence reads: CASSPQYTGELFF. As DNA, the CDR3 is TGTGCCAGCAGCCCGCAGTACACCGGGGAGCTGTTTTTT.

V gene TRBV13 combines with J gene TRBJ1-1; 8 bases align to TRBD1. This CDR3 is 16 amino acids long. Germline values: CDR1 PRHDT, CDR2 FYEKMQ (reference sequence). V shed 5 bases, J shed 11 bases, and the junction held 19 bases outside the gene matches. The DNA for the CDR3 is TGTGCCAGCAGCACGGAGTCAGGGGGCGATTCAGGGTTCGCTTTCTTT. This encodes CASSTESGGDSGFAFF.

This chain connects TRBV6-1 to TRBJ2-4; no firm D call. The CDR3 spans 14 residues. Per germline, CDR1 MNHNS and CDR2 SASEGT. Trimming took off 3 bases at V and 0 bases at J, with 6 bases between the two ends. This CDR3 is CASSDRLAKNIQYF. In nucleotides, the CDR3 is TGTGCCAGCAGTGACCGGTTAGCCAAAAACATTCAGTACTTC.

The CDR3 DNA is TGTGCCAGCAGTGAAGTGGGGACAGACCTATACAATGAGCAGTTCTTC. Protein: CASSEVGTDLYNEQFF. The chain joins TRBV2 to TRBJ2-1; 7 bases are a match to TRBD1. The CDR3 consists of 16 residues. Unmatched junction bases numbered 7, after V lost 1 base and J lost 4 bases. The V gene's germline CDR1 is SNHLY and CDR2 FYNNEI.

The chain uses TRBV7-9 and TRBJ2-1; D not certain. Germline V gene lookup returns CDR1 SEHNR and CDR2 FQNEAQ (reference sequence). This CDR3 has 16 amino acids. V was trimmed by 5 bases and J by 5 bases, leaving 19 bases between them. The CDR3 DNA follows: TGTGCCAGCAGCCTCCTCAACCTGCTAGATCACAATGAGCAGTTCTTC. Amino acid sequence: CASSLLNLLDHNEQFF.

The chain is built from TRBV3-1 (or the pseudogene TRBV3-2) and TRBJ1-2, with D possibly being TRBD1 (5 bases). V gave up 4 bases and J gave up 3 bases, with 12 bases separating them. Germline values: CDR1 LGHDT, CDR2 YNNKEL (reference sequence). This CDR3 region has 14 residues. The CDR3 bases are TGTGCCAGCAGCCCATGGGGGGGGGACTATGGCTACACCTTC. It specifies CASSPWGGDYGYTF.

V usage is TRBV6-2 or TRBV6-3 and J usage is TRBJ1-1; D unclear. V shed 0 bases and J shed 6 bases, with 5 bases lying between them. The germline gives CDR1 MNHEY, CDR2 SVGEGT. There are 12 residues in the CDR3. In DNA, the CDR3 is TGTGCCAGCAGTTACTCTAGCCCTGAAGCTTTCTTT. Protein sequence: CASSYSSPEAFF.

This chain joins TRBV6-4 and TRBJ1-2, with D tentatively TRBD1 (6 bases). Trimming stripped 8 bases from V and 5 bases from J, with 18 bases between. CDR1 and CDR2 (germline): MRHNA, SNTAGT. This CDR3 is 14 amino acids long. The CDR3 here is CASERGAGGYGYTF. The CDR3 nucleotides are TGTGCCAGCGAGCGGGGGGCGGGGGGGTATGGCTACACCTTC.

CDR3 DNA sequence: TGTGCCAGCAGTTTATCCCAGGGACAGGGGGCCTACGAGCAGTACTTC. This translates into CASSLSQGQGAYEQYF. V is TRBV28 and J is TRBJ2-7; 11 bases are shared with TRBD1. The CDR3 is 16 amino acids. V lost 1 base, J lost 2 bases, and 4 bases stayed unmatched. Germline lookup yields CDR1 MDHEN and CDR2 SYDVKM. Based on the CDR3 plus reference TRBV28 and TRBJ2-7, the full variable domain is DVKVTQSSRYLVKRTGEKVFLECVQDMDHENMFWYRQDPGLGLRLIYFSYDVKMKEKGDIPEGYSVSREKKERFSLILESASTNQTSMYLCASSLSQGQGAYEQYFGPGTRLTVT.

V and J are TRBV5-5 and TRBJ1-1; D not resolved. V was trimmed by 4 bases and J by 5 bases, leaving 15 bases between them. Germline-derived CDR1 and CDR2 are SGHKS and YYEKEE (reference sequence). The CDR3 is made up of 14 amino acids. The CDR3 sequence is CASSQNGGRTEAFF. The CDR3 DNA reads as TGTGCCAGCAGCCAGAATGGCGGGCGGACTGAAGCTTTCTTT.